This entry lists 8 T cell receptor beta chains sequenced from one sample in a study of human T cells and chemical hapten exposure (dated by TCRdb to 2020 to 2022). Libraries were prepared through 5' RACE. The sequencing machine was an Illumina MiSeq. Starting from the raw public reads, TCRdb applied fastp trimming at Q25, assembled clones with MiXCR and retained in-frame beta chains. CDR3 protein duplicates are merged, each entry listing the most common genes and DNA. The table for this sample lists under 150,000 distinct CDR3 sequences; around a fifth of them were counted only once. Approximately 2.8% of the sample comes from the top ten. Total RNA was isolated from unfractionated whole blood collected in Tempus Blood RNA tubes. The receptor set was obtained from a human donor in good health.

The chain joins TRBV9 to TRBJ2-1; D might be TRBD1 or TRBD2, each matching 5 bases. Germline assignment: CDR1 SGDLS and CDR2 YYNGEE. This CDR3 spans 14 amino acids. V gave up 0 bases and J gave up 10 bases, with 14 bases separating them. The CDR3, as DNA: TGTGCCAGCAGCGTAGAGGGACCCGGGATAGAGCAGTTCTTC. This translates into CASSVEGPGIEQFF.

The chain uses TRBV20-1 and TRBJ1-6; TRBD1 matches at 7 bases. Trimming removed 6 bases from V and 6 bases from J; junction bases left unmatched: 11. The CDR3 is made up of 15 amino acids. The germline V gene has CDR1 DFQATT and CDR2 SNEGSKA (reference sequence). DNA for the CDR3: TGCAGTGCCCCGAGGGAGGGGGCGCGTAATTCACCCCTCCACTTT. It yields the protein CSAPREGARNSPLHF.

V is TRBV28 and J is TRBJ2-3; TRBD1 aligns across 9 bases. The CDR3 extends over 16 amino acids. Germline lookup yields CDR1 MDHEN and CDR2 SYDVKM. Trimming removed 5 bases from V and 6 bases from J; junction bases left unmatched: 12. CDR3 bases: TGTGCCAGCAGTCGACCTTGGACAGGGGATGCGGATACGCAGTATTTT. This encodes CASSRPWTGDADTQYF. Supplemented by reference TRBV28 and TRBJ2-3, the full variable domain reads DVKVTQSSRYLVKRTGEKVFLECVQDMDHENMFWYRQDPGLGLRLIYFSYDVKMKEKGDIPEGYSVSREKKERFSLILESASTNQTSMYLCASSRPWTGDADTQYFGPGTRLTVL.

J is TRBJ1-6 and V is TRBV18; D is uncertain. Germline V gene sequence: CDR1 KGHSH, CDR2 LQKENI. The germline V and J ends were trimmed by 3 bases and 7 bases, with 16 bases remaining between them. This CDR3 is built from 16 residues. The CDR3 DNA reads TGTGCCAGCTCACCTATGCCCGGGCGGACGAATTCACCCCTCCACTTT. This sequence encodes CASSPMPGRTNSPLHF.

The chain carries TRBV28 and TRBJ2-1; TRBD2 matches at 8 bases. The CDR3 loop spans 12 amino acids. J lost 7 bases, V lost 8 bases, and 4 bases had no gene match. Germline CDR1 reads MDHEN; CDR2 reads SYDVKM. The CDR3 reads CASGLAGNEQFF. The DNA of the CDR3 is TGTGCCAGCGGACTAGCTGGGAATGAGCAGTTCTTC.

As to this clonotype: Germline and junction disagree at one end, which may indicate a read error. The chain is built from TRBV14 and TRBJ2-1; 12 nucleotides align to TRBD2. The CDR3 has 16 residues. Germline CDR1 is SGHDN and CDR2 is FVKESK. The CDR3 sequence is CANSRRRTSGTDEQFF. CDR3 bases: TGTGCCAACAGCCGGAGACGGACTAGCGGGACCGATGAGCAGTTCTTC. Complete variable domain (other parts from reference TRBV14 and TRBJ2-1): EAGVTQFPSHSVIEKGQTVTLRCDPISGHDNLYWYRRVMGKEIKFLLHFVKESKQDESGMPNNRFLAERTGGTYSTLKVQPAELEDSGVYFCANSRRRTSGTDEQFFGPGTRLTVL.

This chain uses TRBV6-6 with TRBJ2-7; D ambiguous. CDR3 length equals 13 residues. Germline assignment: CDR1 MNHNY and CDR2 SVGAGI (reference sequence). The ends were cut back, 6 bases at V and 2 bases at J, with 11 bases in the middle. The CDR3 protein is CASSQLQAYEQYF. Written as DNA, the CDR3 is TGTGCCAGCAGCCAACTTCAGGCCTACGAGCAGTACTTC.

In its sample, this clonotype was seen a few times. CDR3: CTSSQDGLAGSSSYNEQFF. The CDR3, as DNA: TGCACCAGCAGCCAGGACGGACTAGCGGGATCGAGCTCCTACAATGAGCAGTTCTTC. This rearrangement joins TRBV1 to TRBJ2-1; TRBD2, as called in the table, went unchecked against the DNA. TRBV1 is described as a pseudogene. CDR3 length: 19 residues.